This T cell receptor beta chain was captured by sequencing in a study of blood T cell repertoires in COVID-19. The study drew participants aged about 18 to 89 years from about two dozen US areas. The data were produced by immunoSEQ multiplex PCR, yet TCRdb's version contains in-frame clones alone and is incomplete. The profile shows over 150,000 clones, approximately 88% of them singletons. Germline V gene data show CDR1 as MNHEY and CDR2 as SMNVEV (reference sequence). Trimming removed 1 base at V and 8 bases at J, with 15 bases between. CDR3 length: 15 amino acids. The clonotype originates from a woman in her twenties or thirties who had recovered from COVID-19. Sequences were obtained from PBMCs or T cells enriched from blood (not recorded which). The chain recombines TRBV27 with TRBJ2-1; possibly TRBD2 for D (6 bases). CDR3 amino acids: CASSLLDYPRHEQFF. The CDR3 bases are TGTGCCAGCAGTTTATTGGACTACCCTAGACATGAGCAGTTCTTC.